Here is one TCR beta chain with its context. This CDR3 spans 16 amino acids. Germline lookup yields CDR1 SQVTM and CDR2 ANQGSEA. Germline trimming cut 0 bases from V and 1 base from J; bases unmatched to any gene: 6. The record originates from a study of OX40 agonist ivuxolimab in advanced cancers. For the study at large: Those treated in dose escalation had hepatocellular carcinoma, melanoma, renal cell cancer or head and neck cancer.

Assay used: immunoSEQ multiplex PCR; TCRdb lists only in-frame clones, some missing. This sample has more than 15,000 clones, with about 76% found just once. Enrollment shut out patients with autoimmune disease history or systemic immunosuppression. The rearrangement links TRBV29-1 to TRBJ2-1, with 7 nucleotides matching TRBD1. This receptor was obtained from an adult with an advanced solid tumor such as melanoma, head and neck, liver or kidney cancer. The sample was CD4+ or CD8+ T cells sorted from blood, taken in a trial of the OX40 agonist ivuxolimab. The CDR3 DNA reads TGCAGCGTTGAAGAGGTAGGGGGCAGTTCCTACAATGAGCAGTTCTTC. This encodes CSVEEVGGSSYNEQFF.